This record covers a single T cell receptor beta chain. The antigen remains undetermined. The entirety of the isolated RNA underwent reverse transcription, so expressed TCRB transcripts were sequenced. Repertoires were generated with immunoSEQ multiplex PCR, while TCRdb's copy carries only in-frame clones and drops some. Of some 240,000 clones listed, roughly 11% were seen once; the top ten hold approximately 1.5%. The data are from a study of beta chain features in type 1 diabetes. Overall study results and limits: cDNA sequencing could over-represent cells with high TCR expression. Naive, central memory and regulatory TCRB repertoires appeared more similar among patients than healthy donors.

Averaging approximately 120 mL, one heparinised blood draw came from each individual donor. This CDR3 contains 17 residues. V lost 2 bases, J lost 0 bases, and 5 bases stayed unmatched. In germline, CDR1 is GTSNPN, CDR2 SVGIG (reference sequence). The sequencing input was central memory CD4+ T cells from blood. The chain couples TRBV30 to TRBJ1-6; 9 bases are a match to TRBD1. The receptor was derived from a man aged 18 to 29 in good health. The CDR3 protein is CAWSTGQGSSYNSPLHF. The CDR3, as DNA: TGTGCCTGGAGTACCGGACAGGGGAGCTCCTATAATTCACCCCTCCACTTT.